The 24 T cell receptor beta chains reported below all come from one sample, sequenced in a study of cytomegalovirus exposure and HLA in healthy donors. Primers for the PCR totalled 60 Vbeta and 13 Jbeta. Data came from immunoSEQ multiplex PCR; TCRdb stores just in-frame clones and leaves some out. The repertoire includes a few hundred thousand clones, roughly 81% of them detected once, and approximately 2% sits in the top ten. Sequences were obtained from PBMCs. The receptors shown here come from a woman in her thirties or forties in good health and CMV-seropositive.

The chain joins TRBV5-1 to TRBJ1-6, with 7 bases fitting TRBD1. Germline trimming cut 9 bases from V and 4 bases from J; bases unmatched to any gene: 22. This CDR3 has 19 amino acids. Germline V gene sequence: CDR1 SGHRS, CDR2 YFSETQ. CDR3 DNA sequence: TGCGCCACCGGCCCCGGGACAGATGAATCAGCTTCTTATAATTCACCCCTCCACTTT. Translated, it gives CATGPGTDESASYNSPLHF. Variable domain in full (rest from reference TRBV5-1 and TRBJ1-6): KAGVTQTPRYLIKTRGQQVTLSCSPISGHRSVSWYQQTPGQGLQFLFEYFSETQRNKGNFPGRFSGRQFSNSRSEMNVSTLELGDSALYLCATGPGTDESASYNSPLHFGNGTRLTVT.

The chain employs TRBV7-9 and TRBJ1-3; TRBD1 agrees at 7 bases. Germline values: CDR1 SEHNR, CDR2 FQNEAQ (reference sequence). J gave up 0 bases and V 4 bases, and 6 bases lay outside the gene matches. The CDR3 sequence is 16 residues long. CDR3 in DNA: TGTGCCAGCAGCTCGGGACAGCTCCTCTCTGGAAACACCATATATTTT. It yields the protein CASSSGQLLSGNTIYF.

V and J are TRBV29-1 and TRBJ1-1, with D possibly being TRBD1 (6 bases). The CDR3 sequence is 13 residues long. V was cut by 7 bases and J by 2 bases, with 14 bases left in between. Germline loops: CDR1 SQVTM, CDR2 ANQGSEA. The CDR3 DNA reads as TGCAGCGCTTCCGGGACACAAAACACTGAAGCTTTCTTT. Its protein product is CSASGTQNTEAFF.

With respect to this clone: Relative to the germline gene, one junction end is altered; a read error may explain this. The V gene is TRBV7-7, the J gene TRBJ2-1, with D unclear. Germline loops: CDR1 SSHAT, CDR2 FNYEAQ (reference sequence). The CDR3 runs 19 residues. The DNA of the CDR3 is TGTGCTAGCAGCCGCCTCGGTGCCACGGGTATGAGCTCCTACAATGAGCAGTTCTTC. This codes for CASSRLGATGMSSYNEQFF.

The rearrangement uses TRBV25-1 and TRBJ1-5; a possible D gene is TRBD1 (6 bases). Germline CDR1 and CDR2: MGHDK and SYGVNS. Trimming took off 3 bases at V and 3 bases at J, with 9 bases between the two ends. The CDR3 consists of 14 residues. The DNA for the CDR3 is TGTGCCAGCAGTGAGGACAGCATCAATCAGCCCCAGCATTTT. Translating gives CASSEDSINQPQHF.

The chain is built from TRBV7-8 and TRBJ1-5; D is ambiguous. Between the trimmed V and J ends, which lost 2 bases and 7 bases, there was a span of 12 bases. Germline V CDR1 and CDR2: SGHVS, FQNEAQ. CDR3 length: 14 amino acids. CDR3 residues: CASSLSPPRQPQHF. CDR3 DNA: TGTGCCAGCAGCTTATCCCCTCCGAGGCAGCCCCAGCATTTT.

The chain uses TRBV10-3 and TRBJ1-1; no clear D. The ends were cut back, 7 bases at V and 3 bases at J, with 12 bases in the middle. This CDR3 contains 13 residues. CDR1 is ENHRY, CDR2 SYGVKD, per germline. CDR3 nucleotide sequence: TGTGCCATCACTATACGGCAGGACACTGAAGCTTTCTTT. This sequence encodes CAITIRQDTEAFF.

This clone has only one observation. The CDR3 coding sequence is TGTGCCAGCAGTTTTGGGGCAGGCGCAACTGAAGCTTTCTTT. Translation gives CASSFGAGATEAFF. The chain carries TRBV27 and TRBJ1-1; the D gene is possibly TRBD1 (5 bases). Germline CDR1 reads MNHEY; CDR2 reads SMNVEV (reference sequence). Trimming removed 3 bases at V and 5 bases at J, with 13 bases between. The CDR3 totals 14 residues.

The genes are TRBV30 and TRBJ2-2; 8 nucleotides agree with TRBD1. The germline CDR1 and CDR2 sequences are GTSNPN and SVGIG (reference sequence). J was trimmed by 5 bases and V by 4 bases; bases with no gene match: 6. The CDR3 totals 14 residues. The CDR3 sequence: CAWTSQGATGELFF. For the CDR3, the DNA is TGTGCCTGGACCAGCCAGGGGGCTACCGGGGAGCTGTTTTTT.

This clone was picked up one time. The chain has TRBV11-2 and TRBJ1-1; 9 bases agree with TRBD1. Unmatched junction bases numbered 5, after V lost 5 bases and J lost 1 base. The CDR3 is 15 residues long. The germline CDR1 and CDR2 sequences are SGHAT and FQNNGV. CDR3 loop: CASSPNRGQNTEAFF. In nucleotides, the CDR3 is TGTGCCAGCAGCCCCAACAGGGGGCAGAACACTGAAGCTTTCTTT.

This clone was observed once. The chain links TRBV15 to TRBJ2-1; no firm D call. Germline V gives CDR1 LNHNV, CDR2 YYDKDF (reference sequence). The V end lost 0 bases, the J end lost 6 bases, and 6 bases lay between the germline ends. This CDR3 has 13 residues. The CDR3 loop is CATSRELFNEQFF. The CDR3 nucleotides read TGTGCCACCAGCAGAGAACTATTCAATGAGCAGTTCTTC. Full variable domain (missing parts from reference TRBV15 and TRBJ2-1): DAMVIQNPRYQVTQFGKPVTLSCSQTLNHNVMYWYQQKSSQAPKLLFHYYDKDFNNEADTPDNFQSRRPNTSFCFLDIRSPGLGDTAMYLCATSRELFNEQFFGPGTRLTVL.

This chain joins TRBV5-1 and TRBJ2-1; 8 bases are shared with TRBD2. Unmatched junction bases numbered 5, after V lost 4 bases and J lost 5 bases. Germline V gene lookup returns CDR1 SGHRS and CDR2 YFSETQ. The CDR3 totals 14 residues. CDR3 region: CASSTGLAHNEQFF. As DNA, the CDR3 is TGCGCCAGCAGCACCGGACTAGCTCACAATGAGCAGTTCTTC.

The chain carries TRBV5-4 and TRBJ1-1; a weak D match, TRBD1 (5 bases). This CDR3 is built from 13 residues. V lost 2 bases to trimming and J lost 1 base, with 6 bases between them. Germline assignment: CDR1 SGHNT and CDR2 YYREEE (reference sequence). As DNA, the CDR3 is TGTGCCAGCAGCTTACAGGAGAACACTGAAGCTTTCTTT. Protein: CASSLQENTEAFF.

The V call is TRBV19, the J call TRBJ2-2; 15 bases are shared with TRBD2. Germline V CDR1 and CDR2: LNHDA, SQIVND (reference sequence). Losses at the gene ends were 6 bases for V and 3 bases for J; bases not matched to a gene: 5. The length of the CDR3 is 17 residues. CDR3 loop: CASSGTSGRKDTGELFF. The DNA for the CDR3 is TGTGCCAGTAGCGGGACTAGCGGGAGGAAAGACACCGGGGAGCTGTTTTTT.

This clone was found once. V gene TRBV4-1 combines with J gene TRBJ1-2; 11 nucleotides agree with TRBD1. The V and J ends lost 5 bases and 8 bases, in that order; junction bases with no gene match: 10. There are 15 residues in the CDR3. Per germline, CDR1 MGHRA and CDR2 YSYEKL. The CDR3 DNA sequence: TGCGCCAGCAGCGGGGGACAGGGGGTGCCGGACGGCTACACCTTC. As protein: CASSGGQGVPDGYTF.

The chain recombines TRBV27 with TRBJ1-2; weak D call: TRBD1 (6 bases). The CDR3 runs to 15 residues. The V end was cut by 1 base, the J end by 6 bases, with 15 bases between. The germline V gene has CDR1 MNHEY and CDR2 SMNVEV (reference sequence). CDR3 nucleotides: TGTGCCAGCAGTTTATACGGGGGGCGATCGAATGGCTACACCTTC. Translated, it gives CASSLYGGRSNGYTF.

V gene TRBV15 combines with J gene TRBJ1-4; D is unclear. From germline, CDR1 is LNHNV and CDR2 YYDKDF (reference sequence). The CDR3 extends over 13 amino acids. Trimming left V 9 bases short and J 1 base short, with 9 bases between. This chain's CDR3 is CATSGRTNEKLFF. Written as DNA, the CDR3 is TGTGCCACAAGCGGGAGAACTAATGAAAAACTGTTTTTT.

The V gene is TRBV25-1, the J gene TRBJ1-6, with D hard to call. The germline V and J ends were trimmed by 4 bases and 3 bases, with 7 bases remaining between them. The CDR3 extends over 14 amino acids. The germline gives CDR1 MGHDK, CDR2 SYGVNS. The CDR3 coding sequence is TGTGCCAGCAGTGGACTATTCTATAATTCACCCCTCCACTTT. Translation: CASSGLFYNSPLHF.

The chain employs TRBV28 and TRBJ2-7; 7 bases line up with TRBD2. The germline CDR1 and CDR2 sequences are MDHEN and SYDVKM. The CDR3 has 14 amino acids. V dropped 3 bases and J dropped 3; count of bases not matched to a gene: 5. The CDR3 sequence: CASSFGLGYYEQYF. In nucleotides, the CDR3 is TGTGCCAGCAGTTTCGGACTAGGGTACTACGAGCAGTACTTC.

The chain couples TRBV28 to TRBJ2-5, with 7 positions matching TRBD2. V was clipped by 5 bases and J by 4 bases; unmatched bases: 10. Germline CDR1 is MDHEN and CDR2 is SYDVKM. This CDR3 contains 15 residues. The CDR3 DNA reads as TGTGCCAGCAGTAAACTAGAAAGGGAGGGAGAGACCCAGTACTTC. This sequence encodes CASSKLEREGETQYF.

This sequence joins TRBV4-3 and TRBJ2-3, with 14 bases that match TRBD2. After removal of 0 bases from V and 4 bases from J, the junction contained 6 bases not matched to a gene. The CDR3 is made up of 18 amino acids. CDR1 and CDR2 (germline): LGHNA, YSLEER. CDR3 sequence reads: CASSQERLAGGLADTQYF. The CDR3 coding sequence is TGCGCCAGCAGCCAAGAAAGACTAGCGGGAGGGTTGGCAGATACGCAGTATTTT.

The chain has TRBV7-9 and TRBJ2-3, with TRBD2 matching over 14 bases. V dropped 3 bases and J dropped 2; count of bases not matched to a gene: 1. The CDR3 runs to 16 residues. Per the germline V gene, CDR1 is SEHNR and CDR2 is FQNEAQ (reference sequence). The CDR3 is CASSLGLAGDTDTQYF. CDR3 DNA sequence: TGTGCCAGCAGCTTGGGACTAGCGGGAGACACAGATACGCAGTATTTT.

The J gene is TRBJ2-5, the V gene TRBV19; TRBD2 is a possible D gene (5 bases). The DNA end is a closer match to TRBJ2-7, so the J assignment may be wrong. The CDR3 sequence is 13 residues long. Germline lookup yields CDR1 LNHDA and CDR2 SQIVND (reference sequence). The CDR3 sequence is CASSIGVTYEQYF. DNA of the CDR3: TGTGCCAGTAGTATCGGGGTTACCTACGAGCAGTACTTC.

The chain uses TRBV2 and TRBJ1-5; no firm D call. The CDR3 covers 16 residues. CDR1 and CDR2 (germline): SNHLY, FYNNEI. Trimming removed 6 bases from V and 0 bases from J, with 15 bases in between. The CDR3 DNA follows: TGTGCCAGCAGCGGTAACAGAGATTATAGCAATCAGCCCCAGCATTTT. As protein: CASSGNRDYSNQPQHF.